This TCR beta chain was sequenced in a study of radiation and T cells in renal cell carcinoma. Profiling relied on immunoSEQ multiplex PCR, and the TCRdb table lists in-frame clones only, not all of them. The profile shows around 170,000 clones, 88% of them singletons. V gave up 5 bases and J gave up 6 bases, with 10 bases separating them. CDR1 is DFQATT and CDR2 is SNEGSKA in the germline V gene (reference sequence). The CDR3 length is 11 residues. The time point was: blood 4 weeks post-SBRT, at nephrectomy. Treatment reported: 15 Gy SBRT to primary tumor, nephrectomy 4 weeks later. Clear cell pathology was present in this patient's renal cell carcinoma.

Sequencing used blood, obtained from a patient whose treatment included radiotherapy and nephrectomy. The origin of this receptor is a woman between 45 and 65 years old with renal cell carcinoma. J is TRBJ1-1 and V is TRBV20-1; D gene uncertain. The CDR3 region has the DNA TGCAGTGCTGGTCAGGACTCTGAAGCTTTCTTT. Amino acids: CSAGQDSEAFF.